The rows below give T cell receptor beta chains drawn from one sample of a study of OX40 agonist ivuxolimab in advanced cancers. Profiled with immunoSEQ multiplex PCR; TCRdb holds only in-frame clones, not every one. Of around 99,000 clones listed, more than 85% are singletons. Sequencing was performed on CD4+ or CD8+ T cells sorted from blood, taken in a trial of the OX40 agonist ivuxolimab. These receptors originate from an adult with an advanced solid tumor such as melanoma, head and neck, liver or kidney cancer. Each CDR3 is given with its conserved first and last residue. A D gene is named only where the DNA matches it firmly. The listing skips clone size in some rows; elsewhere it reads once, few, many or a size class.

CASSFLQNTGELFF,TGTGCCAGCAGCTTCCTCCAGAACACCGGGGAGCTGTTTTTT,TRBV7-3,NA,TRBJ2-2,NA
CASSFPTSGSHEQYF,TGTGCCAGCAGCTTTCCCACTAGCGGGAGCCACGAGCAGTACTTC,TRBV7-2,NA,TRBJ2-7,TRBD2
CASRLNRGENTEAFF,TGTGCCAGCAGGCTTAACAGGGGCGAGAACACTGAAGCTTTCTTT,TRBV6-5,NA,TRBJ1-1,TRBD1
CAISTGSTEAFF,TGTGCCATTTCGACAGGGAGCACTGAAGCTTTCTTT,TRBV28,NA,TRBJ1-1,TRBD1
CASSELTATNEKLFF,TGTGCCAGCAGTGAATTAACAGCAACTAATGAAAAACTGTTTTTT,TRBV25-1,once,TRBJ1-4,NA
CASSLDRRASYNEQFF,TGTGCCAGCAGCTTGGACCGGCGGGCCTCCTACAATGAGCAGTTCTTC,TRBV5-4,NA,TRBJ2-1,NA
CASSYSAGDRETQYF,TGTGCCAGCAGTTACTCGGCGGGGGATAGGGAGACCCAGTACTTC,TRBV6-6,NA,TRBJ2-5,TRBD2
CASSLDRGREAFF,TGTGCCAGCAGTTTGGACAGGGGGCGAGAAGCTTTCTTT,TRBV7-6,once,TRBJ1-1,TRBD1
CAWGTGGIEQYF,TGTGCCTGGGGGACAGGGGGCATCGAGCAGTACTTC,TRBV7-9,NA,TRBJ2-7,TRBD1
CASSLSRGRQETQYF,TGTGCCAGCAGCTTATCCCGAGGGCGCCAAGAGACCCAGTACTTC,TRBV7-3,NA,TRBJ2-5,NA
CAISGTSGSFEQYF,TGTGCCATCAGTGGAACTAGCGGGAGTTTCGAGCAGTACTTC,TRBV10-3,once,TRBJ2-7,TRBD2
CASSPDRGNQPQHF,TGTGCCAGCAGTCCCGACAGGGGTAATCAGCCCCAGCATTTT,TRBV2,few,TRBJ1-5,TRBD1
CASTIDRAAYNEQFF,TGTGCCAGCACCATCGACAGGGCCGCCTACAATGAGCAGTTCTTC,TRBV7-2,NA,TRBJ2-1,TRBD1
CASSFVQGSGNTIYF,TGTGCCAGCAGTTTCGTACAGGGCTCTGGAAACACCATATATTTT,TRBV6-6,NA,TRBJ1-3,NA
CASSGGTVNTEAFF,TGCGCCAGCTCTGGAGGCACTGTTAACACTGAAGCTTTCTTT,TRBV5-1,NA,TRBJ1-1,NA
CASRKGNLHNSPLHF,TGTGCCAGCAGAAAGGGAAACCTCCATAATTCACCCCTCCACTTT,TRBV28,NA,TRBJ1-6,NA
CASSSGQLNTEAFF,TGTGCCAGCAGCTCGGGACAGCTGAACACTGAAGCTTTCTTT,TRBV5-4,NA,TRBJ1-1,TRBD1